The 17 T cell receptor beta chains given below trace back to one sample, sequenced in a study of control samples from healthy donors and cancer patients. TCRdb keeps only in-frame clones here, not all; method: immunoSEQ multiplex PCR. The sample includes roughly 99,000 clones, 82% of them seen just once. The sample comprised blood. Receptors were obtained from a man between 60 and 75 years old in good health.

In this sample, this clone turned up a few times. J is TRBJ1-2 and V is TRBV5-8, with a weak D call TRBD1 (5 bases). The CDR3 is made up of 14 amino acids. CDR1 is SGHTS, CDR2 YDEGEE, per germline. Trimming shortened V by 4 bases and J by 4 bases, and 14 bases separated the two germline ends. CDR3 loop: CASSPTGDRYGYTF. Here the CDR3 DNA reads TGTGCCAGCAGCCCTACAGGAGATCGCTATGGCTACACCTTC. Looking up the rest from reference TRBV5-8 and TRBJ1-2 gives the full variable domain: EAGVTQSPTHLIKTRGQQATLRCSPISGHTSVYWYQQALGLGLQFLLWYDEGEERNRGNFPPRFSGRQFPNYSSELNVNALELEDSALYLCASSPTGDRYGYTFGSGTRLTVV.

This clone was seen once. V gene TRBV10-1 combines with J gene TRBJ1-2, with D tentatively TRBD1 (5 bases). The CDR3 spans 13 residues. CDR1 is WNHNN and CDR2 is SYGVQD in the germline V gene (reference sequence). Trimming left V 5 bases short and J 10 bases short, with 17 bases between. In DNA, the CDR3 is TGCGCCAGCAGTCGCGTCAGGGAGGAGGACTACACCTTC. Its protein product is CASSRVREEDYTF.

The chain combines TRBV14 with TRBJ2-1; 7 positions match TRBD2. The V gene end was trimmed by 1 base and the J gene end by 3 bases; junction bases not matched to a gene: 3. This CDR3 spans 15 amino acids. Germline CDR1 is SGHDN and CDR2 is FVKESK. DNA for the CDR3: TGTGCCAGCAGCCAAGCGGGGGGAGGCTACAATGAGCAGTTCTTC. Its protein is CASSQAGGGYNEQFF.

The chain combines TRBV3-1 (or the pseudogene TRBV3-2) with TRBJ1-6; D unclear. The CDR3 is 18 residues long. Germline values: CDR1 LGHDT, CDR2 YNNKEL (reference sequence). Trimming removed 4 bases from V and 2 bases from J, with 18 bases in between. DNA of the CDR3: TGTGCCAGCAGCCCCAAAGGATCTAATTTCCCCTATAATTCACCCCTCCACTTT. Encoded protein: CASSPKGSNFPYNSPLHF.

The genes are TRBV7-8 and TRBJ2-2, with 14 bases fitting TRBD2. The CDR3 consists of 16 residues. Germline loops: CDR1 SGHVS, CDR2 FQNEAQ. V shed 4 bases, J shed 6 bases, and the junction held 4 bases outside the gene matches. CDR3 nucleotide sequence: TGTGCCAGCAGCTCGGGACTAGCGGGAGATCCCGGGGAGCTGTTTTTT. Protein product: CASSSGLAGDPGELFF.

The genes are TRBV14 and TRBJ2-7; possibly TRBD1 for D (5 bases). This CDR3 spans 15 amino acids. Germline V gene sequence: CDR1 SGHDN, CDR2 FVKESK. With 0 bases removed from V and 2 bases from J, the gap between germline ends came to 11 bases. The CDR3 coding sequence is TGTGCCAGCAGCCAAGACCCAGGGAACGCCTACGAGCAGTACTTC. This translates into CASSQDPGNAYEQYF.

This clone was found a few times. The V call is TRBV20-1, the J call TRBJ1-4; a weak D match, TRBD1 (6 bases). Germline CDR1 and CDR2: DFQATT and SNEGSKA (reference sequence). This CDR3 comprises 14 residues. V was pared by 3 bases and J by 4 bases, with 12 bases between. The DNA for the CDR3 is TGCAGTGCTAGTCGGGGGCAACGTAATGAAAAACTGTTTTTT. Its protein product is CSASRGQRNEKLFF.

The chain joins TRBV27 to TRBJ1-2, with TRBD1 as a possible D gene (6 bases). Trimming took off 4 bases at V and 8 bases at J, with 14 bases between the two ends. CDR3 length: 13 residues. Per the germline V gene, CDR1 is MNHEY and CDR2 is SMNVEV (reference sequence). The CDR3: CASSSHRVNGYTF. The CDR3 DNA sequence: TGTGCCAGCAGTTCCCACAGGGTTAACGGCTACACCTTC.

This clone was recorded a few times. V is TRBV7-3 and J is TRBJ2-2, with D uncertain. Trimming shortened V by 2 bases and J by 1 base, and 2 bases separated the two germline ends. The CDR3 covers 13 residues. Germline loops: CDR1 SGHTA, CDR2 FQGTGA. CDR3: CASSLGNTGELFF. The CDR3 DNA follows: TGTGCCAGCAGCTTAGGGAACACCGGGGAGCTGTTTTTT.

The chain links TRBV11-2 to TRBJ2-5; D remains unclear. The germline V and J ends were trimmed by 5 bases and 1 base, with 8 bases remaining between them. Germline CDR1 and CDR2: SGHAT and FQNNGV. The CDR3 sequence is 13 residues long. The CDR3 here is CASSLLIQETQYF. CDR3 nucleotides: TGTGCCAGCAGCCTCCTGATCCAAGAGACCCAGTACTTC.

The chain employs TRBV6-5 and TRBJ2-7, with TRBD2 as a possible D gene (5 bases). V lost 6 bases and J lost 3, with 9 bases in between. This CDR3 has 12 residues. Germline values: CDR1 MNHEY, CDR2 SVGAGI. The CDR3 coding sequence is TGTGCCAGCAGCTTACTAGTCTACGAGCAGTACTTC. This gives the protein CASSLLVYEQYF.

The gene calls are TRBV30 and TRBJ1-2; D might be TRBD1 (6 bases). V gave up 3 bases and J gave up 5 bases, with 13 bases separating them. This CDR3 contains 13 residues. The germline gives CDR1 GTSNPN, CDR2 SVGIG (reference sequence). This CDR3 is CAWRAQGLYGYTF. In nucleotides, the CDR3 is TGTGCCTGGAGGGCACAGGGCCTATATGGCTACACCTTC.

A single count supports this clone. The rearrangement links TRBV18 to TRBJ2-1; no firm D call. The CDR3 has 15 residues. Germline assignment: CDR1 KGHSH and CDR2 LQKENI. V lost 3 bases to trimming and J lost 0 bases, with 9 bases between them. The CDR3 coding sequence is TGTGCCAGCTCACCCGGGTACGACTCCTACAATGAGCAGTTCTTC. It is translated as CASSPGYDSYNEQFF.

This clone was picked up one time. V usage is TRBV6-5 and J usage is TRBJ1-4; D may be TRBD1 (5 bases). CDR3 size: 14 residues. Per germline, CDR1 MNHEY and CDR2 SVGAGI. The germline V and J ends were trimmed by 0 bases and 8 bases, with 10 bases remaining between them. The CDR3 DNA sequence: TGTGCCAGCAGTTACTCCCAGGGATACGAAAAACTGTTTTTT. Its protein product is CASSYSQGYEKLFF.

J is TRBJ2-7 and V is TRBV5-4; D perhaps matches TRBD2 (6 bases). Germline V gene lookup returns CDR1 SGHNT and CDR2 YYREEE (reference sequence). There are 14 residues in the CDR3. The V gene lost 6 bases and the J gene lost 2 bases, with 15 bases spanning the gap. Written as DNA, the CDR3 is TGTGCCAGCATGGGGGGTCTGGGTCCCTACGAGCAGTACTTC. It specifies CASMGGLGPYEQYF.

The chain is built from TRBV2 and TRBJ2-1; a weak D match, TRBD2 (6 bases). This CDR3 region has 15 residues. Germline V gene sequence: CDR1 SNHLY, CDR2 FYNNEI. The V end was cut by 2 bases, the J end by 2 bases, with 10 bases between. CDR3 sequence (DNA): TGTGCCAGCAGTGAATACGCGGGGCCCTACAATGAGCAGTTCTTC. Amino acids: CASSEYAGPYNEQFF.

This sequence joins TRBV10-3 and TRBJ2-2; 11 nucleotides agree with TRBD2. CDR1 and CDR2 from the germline V gene are ENHRY and SYGVKD. V trimming: 6 bases; J trimming: 8 bases; junction bases outside the gene matches: 11. The CDR3 spans 16 residues. CDR3 in DNA: TGTGCCATCAGCGATGCTAGCGGGGGGCAATATGGGGAGCTGTTTTTT. The encoded protein is CAISDASGGQYGELFF.